Each of the 23 T cell receptor beta chains below was sequenced from the same sample in a study of blood T cell repertoires in COVID-19. Clones were sequenced by immunoSEQ multiplex PCR, and TCRdb holds only the in-frame ones, with some missing. The data hold roughly 270,000 clones, with 70% to 90% observed a single time. The specimen sequenced was peripheral blood. These receptor sequences come from a man in his late teens or twenties with active or convalescent COVID-19.

In its sample, this clone was seen once. The chain recombines TRBV10-3 with TRBJ1-3, with D unclear. The CDR3 has 13 amino acids. V dropped 8 bases and J dropped 0 bases, with 8 bases sitting between them. Germline V gene lookup returns CDR1 ENHRY and CDR2 SYGVKD. As DNA, the CDR3 is TGTGCCATCGGGCCGGACTCTGGAAACACCATATATTTT. This codes for CAIGPDSGNTIYF.

This clone was observed once. This sequence may be a read error, since a much larger clone differs from it by one base. This rearrangement joins TRBV2 to TRBJ1-1; no clear D gene. The V gene's germline CDR1 is SNHLY and CDR2 FYNNEI. V was cut by 8 bases and J by 3 bases, with 7 bases left in between. This CDR3 contains 11 residues. The CDR3 sequence: CASCFDTEAFF. The DNA of the CDR3 is TGTGCCAGCTGTTTCGACACTGAAGCTTTCTTT. Filled out from reference TRBV2 and TRBJ1-1, the complete variable domain reads EPEVTQTPSHQVTQMGQEVILRCVPISNHLYFYWYRQILGQKVEFLVSFYNNEISEKSEIFDDQFSVERPDGSNFTLKIRSTKLEDSAMYFCASCFDTEAFFGQGTRLTVV.

The chain recombines TRBV27 with TRBJ2-3; D is ambiguous. The CDR3 is made up of 12 amino acids. V dropped 3 bases and J dropped 5 bases, with 6 bases sitting between them. Germline loops: CDR1 MNHEY, CDR2 SMNVEV (reference sequence). The CDR3 DNA reads as TGTGCCAGCAGTTTTTCCCGAGATACGCAGTATTTT. It codes for CASSFSRDTQYF.

J is TRBJ2-2 and V is TRBV29-1, with 7 bases lining up with TRBD2. Germline CDR1 SQVTM, CDR2 ANQGSEA. This CDR3 comprises 12 residues. The junction had 4 bases not matched to a gene; V was cut back by 7 bases and J by 5 bases. The CDR3 DNA reads as TGCAGCGGGGCACTAGCGACCGGGGAGCTGTTTTTT. This sequence encodes CSGALATGELFF.

The V call is TRBV2, the J call TRBJ2-1; 7 bases are a match to TRBD1. In germline, CDR1 is SNHLY, CDR2 FYNNEI. The J segment lost 7 bases and the V segment lost 2 bases, leaving 11 bases of the junction unmatched. The CDR3 loop spans 16 amino acids. In DNA, the CDR3 is TGTGCCAGCAGTGAACCTCGACAGGGAGAAGGGAATGAGCAGTTCTTC. It specifies CASSEPRQGEGNEQFF.

The rearrangement joins TRBV5-1 to TRBJ2-2; 10 bases agree with TRBD2. The CDR3 is 17 residues long. Germline V gives CDR1 SGHRS, CDR2 YFSETQ. V dropped 1 base and J dropped 1; count of bases not matched to a gene: 4. CDR3 in amino acids: CASSLQRGGLNTGELFF. CDR3 sequence (DNA): TGCGCCAGCAGCTTGCAGCGGGGGGGCCTGAACACCGGGGAGCTGTTTTTT. The whole variable domain, filled in from reference TRBV5-1 and TRBJ2-2, reads KAGVTQTPRYLIKTRGQQVTLSCSPISGHRSVSWYQQTPGQGLQFLFEYFSETQRNKGNFPGRFSGRQFSNSRSEMNVSTLELGDSALYLCASSLQRGGLNTGELFFGEGSRLTVL.

The gene calls are TRBV7-2 and TRBJ1-3; TRBD1 matches at 7 bases. Germline V CDR1 and CDR2: SGHTA, FQGNSA. CDR3 length: 15 residues. The trim removed 6 bases at V and 2 bases at J, leaving 7 bases unmatched. CDR3 loop: CASRTTQGAGNTIYF. CDR3 bases: TGTGCCAGCAGGACTACGCAGGGGGCTGGAAACACCATATATTTT.

The chain uses TRBV7-2 and TRBJ2-1; the D gene is possibly TRBD2 (5 bases). This CDR3 comprises 11 residues. The germline CDR1 and CDR2 sequences are SGHTA and FQGNSA. V was trimmed by 5 bases and J by 9 bases, leaving 8 bases between them. CDR3 amino acids: CASSRGGEQFF. The CDR3 DNA is TGTGCCAGCAGCCGCGGAGGTGAGCAGTTCTTC.

The rearrangement joins TRBV15 to TRBJ1-3; D uncertain. V lost 1 base and J lost 6, with 10 bases in between. Germline V gene data show CDR1 as LNHNV and CDR2 as YYDKDF (reference sequence). The CDR3 spans 14 residues. The CDR3 loop reads CATSRVQEANTIYF. The CDR3 DNA is TGTGCCACCAGCAGAGTCCAGGAGGCAAACACCATATATTTT.

The rearrangement links TRBV19 to TRBJ1-1; 8 bases map to TRBD1. CDR1 and CDR2 (germline): LNHDA, SQIVND (reference sequence). Unmatched junction bases numbered 20, after V lost 6 bases and J lost 14 bases. The CDR3 extends over 15 amino acids. CDR3: CASSGQGFVETKLFF. As DNA, the CDR3 is TGTGCCAGTAGCGGACAGGGATTTGTGGAGACCAAGCTATTCTTT.

This chain connects TRBV6-1 to TRBJ1-2, with no clear D. V was shortened by 1 base and J by 5 bases, with 8 bases between the two germline ends. CDR3 length: 13 amino acids. Germline V lookup: CDR1 MNHNS, CDR2 SASEGT. CDR3: CASSEVEPYGYTF. CDR3 DNA sequence: TGTGCCAGCAGTGAAGTAGAACCTTATGGCTACACCTTC.

This clone was counted once. The rearrangement uses TRBV19 and TRBJ1-1; D may be TRBD1 (5 bases). V lost 6 bases, J lost 3 bases, and 20 bases lay in between. CDR3 length: 16 amino acids. Germline-derived CDR1 and CDR2 are LNHDA and SQIVND (reference sequence). The CDR3 nucleotides are TGTGCCAGTAGACAACGCGCAGGGTTTGCGGACACTGAAGCTTTCTTT. Encoded protein: CASRQRAGFADTEAFF.

The chain has TRBV3-1 (or the pseudogene TRBV3-2) and TRBJ2-6, with 9 positions matching TRBD1. This CDR3 comprises 18 residues. After removal of 4 bases from V and 0 bases from J, the junction contained 7 bases not matched to a gene. Germline CDR1 is LGHDT and CDR2 is YNNKEL (reference sequence). The CDR3 DNA is TGTGCCAGCAGCCTCGGGACAGGGCTAATCTCTGGGGCCAACGTCCTGACTTTC. Its protein is CASSLGTGLISGANVLTF.

This rearrangement joins TRBV29-1 to TRBJ1-3; no clear D. V lost 4 bases and J lost 0, with 25 bases in between. The germline gives CDR1 SQVTM, CDR2 ANQGSEA. The CDR3 is 19 residues long. In DNA form, the CDR3 reads TGCAGCGTTGGCGTGTTCCAGAGCCGGGAGGGAAGCTCTGGAAACACCATATATTTT. As protein: CSVGVFQSREGSSGNTIYF.

The chain combines TRBV27 with TRBJ2-3; weak D call: TRBD2 (5 bases). Germline CDR1 is MNHEY and CDR2 is SMNVEV (reference sequence). This CDR3 has 12 residues. Trimming removed 3 bases from V and 4 bases from J, with 5 bases in between. Written as DNA, the CDR3 is TGTGCCAGCAGTTTGAGGGCAGATACGCAGTATTTT. Encoded protein: CASSLRADTQYF.

This chain uses TRBV4-3 with TRBJ1-2; possibly TRBD1 for D (6 bases). The germline CDR1 and CDR2 sequences are LGHNA and YSLEER. V lost 2 bases, J lost 0 bases, and 10 bases lay in between. This CDR3 region has 15 residues. CDR3 nucleotides: TGCGCCAGCAGCCAATACAGGGAGACTAACTATGGCTACACCTTC. Amino acid sequence: CASSQYRETNYGYTF.

This chain uses TRBV6-5 with TRBJ2-7; TRBD1 matches at 8 bases. Germline lookup yields CDR1 MNHEY and CDR2 SVGAGI. Trimming at V came to 11 bases and at J to 3 bases, leaving 9 bases not matched to a gene. CDR3 length: 13 amino acids. CDR3 sequence reads: CAVRGPTIYEQYF. The CDR3 coding sequence is TGTGCCGTCAGGGGGCCCACAATCTACGAGCAGTACTTC.

The chain couples TRBV4-3 to TRBJ1-1, with 7 bases that match TRBD1. The V gene end was trimmed by 1 base and the J gene end by 1 base; junction bases not matched to a gene: 9. The CDR3 is made up of 17 amino acids. The V gene's germline CDR1 is LGHNA and CDR2 YSLEER. The DNA of the CDR3 is TGCGCCAGCAGCCAAGCCACAGGGGCCTTTCGGAACACTGAAGCTTTCTTT. Its protein is CASSQATGAFRNTEAFF.

This chain uses TRBV6-2 or TRBV6-3 with TRBJ1-5, with 10 positions matching TRBD1. Germline V gene lookup returns CDR1 MNHEY and CDR2 SVGEGT. Trimming at V came to 4 bases and at J to 5 bases, leaving 2 bases not matched to a gene. The CDR3 is made up of 14 amino acids. The CDR3 here is CASSLTGGYQPQHF. The CDR3 DNA sequence: TGTGCCAGCAGTTTGACAGGGGGCTATCAGCCCCAGCATTTT.

V is TRBV5-5 and J is TRBJ2-7; possible D gene TRBD1, 6 bases. There are 9 residues in the CDR3. The V end was cut by 10 bases, the J end by 8 bases, with 10 bases between. Germline CDR1 reads SGHKS; CDR2 reads YYEKEE (reference sequence). CDR3 bases: TGTGCCTCCGGGACACAGCAGTACTTC. Protein: CASGTQQYF.

The chain joins TRBV7-2 to TRBJ1-4; 9 bases agree with TRBD1. J gave up 5 bases and V 4 bases, and 5 bases lay outside the gene matches. This CDR3 contains 15 residues. The V gene's germline CDR1 is SGHTA and CDR2 FQGNSA. This chain's CDR3 is CASSSGGTGNEKLFF. The CDR3 bases are TGTGCCAGCAGCTCTGGGGGGACAGGGAATGAAAAACTGTTTTTT.

CDR3 amino acids: CASGREFEDYEQYF. The DNA for the CDR3 is TGTGCTAGTGGAAGAGAGTTTGAGGATTACGAGCAGTACTTC. The rearrangement links TRBV12-5 to TRBJ2-7, with D unresolved. This CDR3 has 14 residues. The germline V gene has CDR1 LGHNT and CDR2 FRNRAP. V was trimmed by 6 bases and J by 4 bases, leaving 16 bases between them.

This clone came up once. The chain couples TRBV7-9 to TRBJ1-1; D is unresolved. Germline lookup yields CDR1 SEHNR and CDR2 FQNEAQ (reference sequence). The CDR3 covers 16 residues. The V end lost 6 bases, the J end lost 1 base, and 18 bases lay between the germline ends. In nucleotides, the CDR3 is TGTGCCAGCAGTTCCTTCGGGGAGGGTGAGAACACTGAAGCTTTCTTT. Protein sequence: CASSSFGEGENTEAFF.